These 28 T cell receptor beta chains share one sample of origin, sequenced in a study of T cells in Graves' hyperthyroidism and ophthalmopathy. RNA transcripts gave rise to amplified TCR beta CDR3 regions. HTBI primers were used for first-round RT-PCR of the TCR CDR3. MiXCR was run by TCRdb on the multiplex PCR reads, yielding one entry per CDR3 protein. This table holds around 570,000 distinct CDR3 sequences, roughly 21% found once. Sample: blood. The receptors here all came from a man in his forties or fifties with Graves' ophthalmopathy.

There are many counts of this clonotype. The CDR3 bases are TGTGCCAGCAGTCTAATCGGGACAGTCCGGAATTCACCCCTCCACTTT. It encodes CASSLIGTVRNSPLHF. The rearrangement joins TRBV27 to TRBJ1-6; TRBD1 aligns across 7 bases. This CDR3 is 16 amino acids long. Germline CDR1 and CDR2: MNHEY and SMNVEV (reference sequence). With V trimmed by 5 bases and J by 7 bases, 11 bases remained unmatched.

Turning to this clonotype: Being one base from a much bigger clone, this may be a read error. This sequence joins TRBV28 and TRBJ2-5; possibly TRBD1 for D (6 bases). This CDR3 has 14 residues. The germline gives CDR1 MDHEN, CDR2 SYDVKM. The CDR3 region is CANSFQGKVKTQYF. In DNA, the CDR3 is TGTGCCAACAGTTTCCAGGGGAAAGTGAAGACCCAGTACTTC. Based on the CDR3 plus reference TRBV28 and TRBJ2-5, the full variable domain is DVKVTQSSRYLVKRTGEKVFLECVQDMDHENMFWYRQDPGLGLRLIYFSYDVKMKEKGDIPEGYSVSREKKERFSLILESASTNQTSMYLCANSFQGKVKTQYFGPGTRLLVL.

This clonotype was counted a few times. The chain links TRBV7-9 to TRBJ2-7; TRBD2 aligns across 9 bases. With V trimmed by 2 bases and J by 2 bases, 7 bases remained unmatched. This CDR3 spans 16 amino acids. Germline V CDR1 and CDR2: SEHNR, FQNEAQ (reference sequence). This chain's CDR3 is CASSLYTSGGPYEQYF. CDR3 DNA: TGTGCCAGCAGCTTATACACGAGCGGGGGGCCCTACGAGCAGTACTTC. Complete variable domain (other parts from reference TRBV7-9 and TRBJ2-7): DTGVSQNPRHKITKRGQNVTFRCDPISEHNRLYWYRQTLGQGPEFLTYFQNEAQLEKSRLLSDRFSAERPKGSFSTLEIQRTEQGDSAMYLCASSLYTSGGPYEQYFGPGTRLTVT.

The rearrangement joins TRBV24-1 to TRBJ1-5; 7 nucleotides align to TRBD1. Germline V gives CDR1 KGHDR, CDR2 SFDVKD. V lost 6 bases and J lost 2; bases outside the gene matches: 12. The CDR3 is 17 amino acids. CDR3 in DNA: TGTGCCACCAGTACCTCGGAAGGGGGCGTTGGCAATCAGCCCCAGCATTTT. Encoded protein: CATSTSEGGVGNQPQHF.

This clonotype was recorded many times. The CDR3 region has the DNA TGTGCCAGCAGCTGGGGACTAGCGGGAGCCGAGCAGTACTTC. Its translation is CASSWGLAGAEQYF. The V gene is TRBV7-2, the J gene TRBJ2-7, with 14 bases lining up with TRBD2. The CDR3 runs to 14 residues. V dropped 4 bases and J dropped 6; count of bases not matched to a gene: 2. Germline values: CDR1 SGHTA, CDR2 FQGNSA.

This clonotype was seen only a few times. V is TRBV20-1 and J is TRBJ1-4, with a weak D call TRBD1 (6 bases). CDR1 is DFQATT and CDR2 is SNEGSKA in the germline V gene (reference sequence). The ends were cut back, 8 bases at V and 5 bases at J, with 12 bases in the middle. The CDR3 totals 12 residues. The CDR3 region is CSFRQENEKLFF. CDR3 sequence (DNA): TGCAGTTTCAGACAGGAGAATGAAAAACTGTTTTTT.

This clonotype came up a few times. CDR3 residues: CASSIDWRTGGNTEAFF. Written as DNA, the CDR3 is TGTGCCAGTAGTATAGATTGGCGAACGGGAGGGAACACTGAAGCTTTCTTT. The V gene is TRBV19, the J gene TRBJ1-1, with D unclear. Trimming stripped 0 bases from V and 1 base from J, with 15 bases between. CDR1 LNHDA and CDR2 SQIVND come from the germline V gene (reference sequence). The CDR3 runs to 17 residues.

The V call is TRBV7-6, the J call TRBJ1-6; 11 bases are shared with TRBD1. V dropped 5 bases and J dropped 7; count of bases not matched to a gene: 7. CDR3 size: 16 residues. Germline-derived CDR1 and CDR2 are SGHVS and FNYEAQ. CDR3 DNA sequence: TGTGCCAGCAGCCCCTGGGACAGGGGGAGAAATTCACCCCTCCACTTT. Its translation: CASSPWDRGRNSPLHF.

This clonotype was found a few times. Here the CDR3 DNA reads TGTGCCTGGACCCCTATCGGGACAACCGAGCAGTACTTC. This encodes CAWTPIGTTEQYF. The V call is TRBV30, the J call TRBJ2-7; a possible D gene is TRBD1 (6 bases). Trimming removed 4 bases from V and 6 bases from J, with 16 bases in between. Germline assignment: CDR1 GTSNPN and CDR2 SVGIG (reference sequence). The CDR3 extends over 13 amino acids.

The chain combines TRBV27 with TRBJ1-5, with 8 bases fitting TRBD1. J was trimmed by 4 bases and V by 3 bases; bases with no gene match: 8. This CDR3 spans 16 amino acids. Germline V gene lookup returns CDR1 MNHEY and CDR2 SMNVEV (reference sequence). The CDR3 protein is CASSLTGEGRNQPQHF. Written as DNA, the CDR3 is TGTGCCAGCAGTTTGACAGGGGAGGGGAGAAATCAGCCCCAGCATTTT.

The chain is built from TRBV24-1 and TRBJ2-1; D uncertain. The CDR3 extends over 14 amino acids. Germline V gene lookup returns CDR1 KGHDR and CDR2 SFDVKD. Trimming removed 1 base from V and 5 bases from J, with 8 bases in between. CDR3 amino acids: CATSDLPPDNEQFF. In nucleotides, the CDR3 is TGTGCCACCAGTGATTTACCCCCGGACAATGAGCAGTTCTTC.

V and J are TRBV29-1 and TRBJ2-1; D gene unclear. Germline values: CDR1 SQVTM, CDR2 ANQGSEA. The CDR3 contains 13 residues. V was pared by 4 bases and J by 7 bases, with 14 bases between. CDR3 protein: CSVGQNLGNEQFF. The CDR3 region has the DNA TGCAGCGTTGGGCAGAATCTAGGGAATGAGCAGTTCTTC.

This clonotype was found a few times. The V call is TRBV6-1, the J call TRBJ1-2; 7 bases line up with TRBD1. The CDR3 has 13 residues. Germline-derived CDR1 and CDR2 are MNHNS and SASEGT. The ends lost 6 bases at V and 4 bases at J; junction bases unmatched: 5. The CDR3 DNA follows: TGTGCCAGCAGCACGGACAGGACCTATGGCTACACCTTC. This translates into CASSTDRTYGYTF.

This chain links TRBV9 with TRBJ1-1; D remains ambiguous. Trimming removed 0 bases at V and 2 bases at J, with 11 bases between. CDR3 length equals 15 residues. The V gene's germline CDR1 is SGDLS and CDR2 YYNGEE. The CDR3 region has the DNA TGTGCCAGCAGCGTAGGAATCGAATTCAACACTGAAGCTTTCTTT. It is translated as CASSVGIEFNTEAFF.

The chain employs TRBV7-6 and TRBJ2-3, with 11 bases identical to TRBD2. There are 18 residues in the CDR3. The germline V gene has CDR1 SGHVS and CDR2 FNYEAQ. The V and J ends lost 5 bases and 0 bases, in that order; junction bases with no gene match: 10. CDR3 residues: CASSPPRTSGLSTDTQYF. The CDR3 DNA follows: TGTGCCAGCAGCCCCCCCCGGACTAGCGGGCTAAGCACAGATACGCAGTATTTT.

The rearrangement uses TRBV18 and TRBJ2-1, with 8 bases lining up with TRBD2. V lost 0 bases, J lost 3 bases, and 7 bases stayed unmatched. Germline loops: CDR1 KGHSH, CDR2 LQKENI. This CDR3 region has 17 residues. CDR3 region: CASSPPLSGKDYNEQFF. The DNA for the CDR3 is TGTGCCAGCTCACCACCTCTTAGCGGGAAAGACTACAATGAGCAGTTCTTC.

This clonotype was seen many times. The chain has TRBV28 and TRBJ2-7; D may be TRBD1 (5 bases). Germline V gives CDR1 MDHEN, CDR2 SYDVKM. The V end was cut by 3 bases, the J end by 4 bases, with 19 bases between. The CDR3 is 16 residues long. The chain's CDR3 is CASSLNDWAKGYEQYF. For the CDR3, the DNA is TGTGCCAGCAGTTTGAATGACTGGGCAAAGGGGTACGAGCAGTACTTC.

The V call is TRBV27, the J call TRBJ1-1; D is ambiguous. The CDR3 is 15 amino acids. Germline V gives CDR1 MNHEY, CDR2 SMNVEV (reference sequence). V was pared by 3 bases and J by 6 bases, with 17 bases between. CDR3 loop: CASSFTPIETAEAFF. The CDR3 region has the DNA TGTGCCAGCAGTTTCACCCCCATCGAGACGGCTGAAGCTTTCTTT.

V is TRBV19 and J is TRBJ1-5; no clear D. Per the germline V gene, CDR1 is LNHDA and CDR2 is SQIVND (reference sequence). Trimming left V 5 bases short and J 3 bases short, with 8 bases between. CDR3 length: 13 residues. For the CDR3, the DNA is TGTGCCAGTAGTGGCGCGTTCAATCAGCCCCAGCATTTT. Protein: CASSGAFNQPQHF.

This chain joins TRBV7-2 and TRBJ2-7; D may be TRBD1 (6 bases). The germline V and J ends were trimmed by 5 bases and 7 bases, with 27 bases remaining between them. From germline, CDR1 is SGHTA and CDR2 FQGNSA. This CDR3 comprises 17 residues. The CDR3: CASSTGTYRGPREEQYF. The CDR3 nucleotides read TGTGCCAGCAGCACAGGGACATATCGGGGCCCCAGAGAGGAGCAGTACTTC.

This clonotype was detected many times. The chain uses TRBV9 and TRBJ2-5; 15 positions agree with TRBD2. Germline assignment: CDR1 SGDLS and CDR2 YYNGEE. The CDR3 spans 17 residues. V trimming: 3 bases; J trimming: 5 bases; junction bases outside the gene matches: 8. The CDR3 spells CASSDEGLAGGVETQYF. In DNA form, the CDR3 reads TGTGCCAGCAGCGACGAAGGACTAGCGGGAGGGGTGGAGACCCAGTACTTC.

This clonotype was detected only a few times. This chain uses TRBV27 with TRBJ1-5, with 10 bases matching TRBD1. Trimming at V came to 6 bases and at J to 6 bases, leaving 8 bases not matched to a gene. Germline CDR1 reads MNHEY; CDR2 reads SMNVEV (reference sequence). This CDR3 has 15 amino acids. CDR3 in amino acids: CASSPDRGLSQPQHF. The CDR3 DNA follows: TGTGCCAGCAGCCCAGACAGGGGGCTCAGTCAGCCCCAGCATTTT.

This clonotype was seen many times. V gene TRBV18 combines with J gene TRBJ1-6; TRBD1 is a possible D gene (5 bases). This CDR3 has 15 residues. Germline values: CDR1 KGHSH, CDR2 LQKENI. Trimming took 0 bases from V and 10 from J, leaving 13 bases between them. The CDR3 sequence is CASSPPNGQRSPLHF. CDR3 DNA sequence: TGTGCCAGCTCACCACCGAACGGACAACGATCACCCCTCCACTTT.

This clonotype was counted a few times. The V call is TRBV11-2, the J call TRBJ2-2, with a weak D call TRBD2 (5 bases). Germline assignment: CDR1 SGHAT and CDR2 FQNNGV. V gave up 1 base and J gave up 0 bases, with 9 bases separating them. This CDR3 spans 16 amino acids. CDR3 loop: CASSLGPGTNTGELFF. The DNA of the CDR3 is TGTGCCAGCAGCTTAGGTCCGGGAACGAACACCGGGGAGCTGTTTTTT. The variable domain in full, with the rest retrieved from reference TRBV11-2 and TRBJ2-2, is EAGVAQSPRYKIIEKRQSVAFWCNPISGHATLYWYQQILGQGPKLLIQFQNNGVVDDSQLPKDRFSAERLKGVDSTLKIQPAKLEDSAVYLCASSLGPGTNTGELFFGEGSRLTVL.

This clonotype was counted a few times. This chain links TRBV5-1 with TRBJ2-1; the match to TRBD2 covers 8 bases. V lost 0 bases and J lost 1; bases outside the gene matches: 6. Germline CDR1 SGHRS, CDR2 YFSETQ. This CDR3 comprises 17 residues. CDR3: CASSLGVGTRSYNEQFF. The DNA of the CDR3 is TGCGCCAGCAGCTTGGGAGTGGGGACTAGGTCCTACAATGAGCAGTTCTTC. Full variable domain (outside the CDR3, taken from reference TRBV5-1 and TRBJ2-1): KAGVTQTPRYLIKTRGQQVTLSCSPISGHRSVSWYQQTPGQGLQFLFEYFSETQRNKGNFPGRFSGRQFSNSRSEMNVSTLELGDSALYLCASSLGVGTRSYNEQFFGPGTRLTVL.

The genes are TRBV14 and TRBJ2-2; the match to TRBD2 covers 9 bases. Per the germline V gene, CDR1 is SGHDN and CDR2 is FVKESK. The ends lost 4 bases at V and 7 bases at J; junction bases unmatched: 7. The length of the CDR3 is 15 residues. In DNA, the CDR3 is TGTGCCAGCAGCCTTAGCGGGGGCCAGCGCGGGGAGCTGTTTTTT. It specifies CASSLSGGQRGELFF.

The chain links TRBV2 to TRBJ2-2, with D possibly matching TRBD2 (5 bases). Trimming stripped 3 bases from V and 5 bases from J, with 16 bases between. The CDR3 covers 16 residues. Germline CDR1 reads SNHLY; CDR2 reads FYNNEI. CDR3 in amino acids: CASSDGGGLGTGELFF. The CDR3 DNA reads as TGTGCCAGCAGTGATGGAGGCGGCTTAGGTACCGGGGAGCTGTTTTTT.

The table lists this clonotype with a few counts. The J gene is TRBJ2-1, the V gene TRBV5-1, with 7 positions matching TRBD2. CDR3 length: 15 residues. Germline V lookup: CDR1 SGHRS, CDR2 YFSETQ. Losses at the gene ends were 0 bases for V and 7 bases for J; bases not matched to a gene: 7. DNA of the CDR3: TGCGCCAGCAGCTTGGCCGCGGGAGTACTTAATGAGCAGTTCTTC. This sequence encodes CASSLAAGVLNEQFF.